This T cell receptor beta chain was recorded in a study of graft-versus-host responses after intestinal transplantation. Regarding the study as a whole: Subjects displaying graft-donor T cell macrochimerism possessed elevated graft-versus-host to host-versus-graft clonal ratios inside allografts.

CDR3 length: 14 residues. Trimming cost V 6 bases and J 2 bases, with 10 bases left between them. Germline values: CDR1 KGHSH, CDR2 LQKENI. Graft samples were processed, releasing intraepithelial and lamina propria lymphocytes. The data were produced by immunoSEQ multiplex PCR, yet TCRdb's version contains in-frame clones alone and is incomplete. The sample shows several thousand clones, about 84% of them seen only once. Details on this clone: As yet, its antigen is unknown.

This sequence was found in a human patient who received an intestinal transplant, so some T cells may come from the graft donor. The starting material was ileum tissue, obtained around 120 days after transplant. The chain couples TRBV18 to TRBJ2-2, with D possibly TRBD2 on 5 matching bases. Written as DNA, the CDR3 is TGTGCCAGCTCGCCTGGACTCAACACCGGGGAGCTGTTTTTT. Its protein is CASSPGLNTGELFF.